This TCR beta chain was sequenced for a study of cytomegalovirus exposure and HLA in healthy donors. Study-wide findings and caveats: CMV serostatus was the only immune exposure information that was available. With high specificity and sensitivity, the classifier reportedly diagnosed cytomegalovirus status.

This CDR3 has 15 residues. CDR1 is LNHNV, CDR2 YYDKDF, per germline (reference sequence). The junction had 7 bases not matched to a gene; V was cut back by 3 bases and J by 6 bases. In regard to this clone: Its antigen is still unknown.

In the PCR, 60 Vbeta and 13 Jbeta primers were used. The repertoire was sequenced with immunoSEQ multiplex PCR; TCRdb's copy has only in-frame clones and lacks some. The table records 85,000 to 90,000 clones, under 85% of them present only once. The chain uses TRBV15 and TRBJ1-5, with 8 bases identical to TRBD1. Sequenced sample: PBMCs. The clonotype comes from a man under 40 in good health and CMV-seronegative. The CDR3 DNA sequence: TGTGCCACCAGCAGCATTGGACAGGGACGTCAGCCCCAGCATTTT. It yields the protein CATSSIGQGRQPQHF. Full variable domain (remainder filled in from reference TRBV15 and TRBJ1-5): DAMVIQNPRYQVTQFGKPVTLSCSQTLNHNVMYWYQQKSSQAPKLLFHYYDKDFNNEADTPDNFQSRRPNTSFCFLDIRSPGLGDTAMYLCATSSIGQGRQPQHFGDGTRLSIL.